These T cell receptor beta chains were read from a single sample in a study of Ad26.COV2.S vaccination and SARS-CoV-2 variants. TCRdb keeps only in-frame clones here, not all; method: immunoSEQ multiplex PCR. The data show some 400,000 clones, about 88% seen once. The sample consisted of peripheral blood, taken in a trial of Ad26.COV2.S vaccine versus placebo. The receptor source for this set is a person aged 18-65 years who received the Ad26.COV2.S COVID-19 vaccine or a placebo. Both conserved end residues are part of each CDR3. Fields, in order: V gene, J gene, CDR3 protein.

v_gene: TRBV24-1
j_gene: TRBJ2-5
CDR3aa: CATSRDSQETQYF

v_gene: TRBV28
j_gene: TRBJ1-2
CDR3aa: CASRGVRRGYTF

v_gene: TRBV6-5
j_gene: TRBJ1-6
CDR3aa: CASSYSRQNHNSPLHF

v_gene: TRBV28
j_gene: TRBJ2-1
CDR3aa: CASRAATYNEQFF

v_gene: TRBV12-3/TRBV12-4
j_gene: TRBJ1-5
CDR3aa: CASSLATGQPQHF

v_gene: TRBV7-3
j_gene: TRBJ2-7
CDR3aa: CASSLGSGVPNEQYF

v_gene: TRBV2
j_gene: TRBJ2-7
CDR3aa: CASSSGAPYEQYF

v_gene: TRBV5-1
j_gene: TRBJ2-2
CDR3aa: CASSLAPGRINTGELFF

v_gene: TRBV7-9
j_gene: TRBJ2-7
CDR3aa: CASSMGSSYEQYF

v_gene: TRBV3-1/TRBV3-2
j_gene: TRBJ1-1
CDR3aa: CASSVGQIEAFF

v_gene: TRBV28
j_gene: TRBJ1-3
CDR3aa: CASSTETGNTIYF

v_gene: TRBV4-1
j_gene: TRBJ2-7
CDR3aa: CASSQVGGAGKTYEQYF

v_gene: TRBV6-5
j_gene: TRBJ2-5
CDR3aa: CASSQTQGPGETQYF

v_gene: TRBV29-1
j_gene: TRBJ1-2
CDR3aa: CSVEWWDYGYTF

v_gene: TRBV20-1
j_gene: TRBJ2-1
CDR3aa: CSASFPSGRAGEQFF

v_gene: TRBV19
j_gene: TRBJ2-7
CDR3aa: CASGSGSYYEQYF

v_gene: TRBV13
j_gene: TRBJ2-1
CDR3aa: CASSSSGTRLNEQFF

v_gene: TRBV19
j_gene: TRBJ2-7
CDR3aa: CASSTLLAGGLDEQYF

v_gene: TRBV10-2
j_gene: TRBJ2-1
CDR3aa: CASSEIASTYNEQFF

v_gene: TRBV9
j_gene: TRBJ2-2
CDR3aa: CASSPRGTNTGELFF

v_gene: TRBV19
j_gene: TRBJ2-1
CDR3aa: CASSWSRGSSYNEQFF

v_gene: TRBV7-9
j_gene: TRBJ2-7
CDR3aa: CASSSPLGRANEQYF

v_gene: TRBV12-3/TRBV12-4
j_gene: TRBJ2-5
CDR3aa: CASSFAGKETQYF

v_gene: TRBV19
j_gene: TRBJ1-1
CDR3aa: CASSISLRLDRGTEAFF

v_gene: TRBV28
j_gene: TRBJ1-2
CDR3aa: CASRGDLRGYGYTF

v_gene: TRBV24-1
j_gene: TRBJ1-1
CDR3aa: CATSDSRGRVTEAFF

v_gene: TRBV6-1
j_gene: TRBJ1-1
CDR3aa: CASSEAGGLTEAFF

v_gene: TRBV5-1
j_gene: TRBJ2-5
CDR3aa: CASSLGSVGETQYF

v_gene: TRBV3-1/TRBV3-2
j_gene: TRBJ1-1
CDR3aa: CASSHGQGAFF

v_gene: TRBV7-6
j_gene: TRBJ1-6
CDR3aa: CASSRGGSPLHF

v_gene: TRBV2
j_gene: TRBJ2-3
CDR3aa: CTTGATDTQYF

v_gene: TRBV19
j_gene: TRBJ2-5
CDR3aa: CASSIVGTRGETQYF

v_gene: TRBV27
j_gene: TRBJ2-7
CDR3aa: CASRQRERAAGQYF

v_gene: TRBV10-3
j_gene: TRBJ1-2
CDR3aa: CAIREGPTGSSGYTF

v_gene: TRBV25-1
j_gene: TRBJ1-3
CDR3aa: CASNDRGSGNTIYF

v_gene: TRBV14
j_gene: TRBJ2-3
CDR3aa: CASSQNAGPDTQYF

v_gene: TRBV29-1
j_gene: TRBJ1-1
CDR3aa: CSVEVTGRITEAFF

v_gene: TRBV19
j_gene: TRBJ1-1
CDR3aa: CACNRGRETEAFF

v_gene: TRBV28
j_gene: TRBJ1-6
CDR3aa: CASSLQGWYSPLHF

v_gene: TRBV30
j_gene: TRBJ2-5
CDR3aa: CAWSVISRQETQYF

v_gene: TRBV7-2
j_gene: TRBJ1-6
CDR3aa: CASSYSPQGPPLHF

v_gene: TRBV6-1
j_gene: TRBJ2-7
CDR3aa: CASSEKGSSSSYEQYF

v_gene: TRBV9
j_gene: TRBJ2-2
CDR3aa: CASSPAANTGELFF

v_gene: TRBV19
j_gene: TRBJ1-5
CDR3aa: CASSYRTDHQPQHF

v_gene: TRBV27
j_gene: TRBJ2-7
CDR3aa: CASSLSGVYEQYF

v_gene: TRBV7-2
j_gene: TRBJ2-1
CDR3aa: CASSLVRTRVNEQFF

v_gene: TRBV5-6
j_gene: TRBJ2-1
CDR3aa: CASSLGLAEANEQFF

v_gene: TRBV12-3/TRBV12-4
j_gene: TRBJ2-2
CDR3aa: CASSFPTGELFF

v_gene: TRBV28
j_gene: TRBJ2-7
CDR3aa: CASSSPPDEQYF

v_gene: TRBV6-4
j_gene: TRBJ2-3
CDR3aa: CASSDSGGGSDTQYF

v_gene: TRBV11-2
j_gene: TRBJ2-5
CDR3aa: CASSHPGLAGGLGETQYF

v_gene: TRBV7-3
j_gene: TRBJ2-2
CDR3aa: CASRDGSVGTGELFF

v_gene: TRBV5-5
j_gene: TRBJ2-7
CDR3aa: CASSLDRGRSWGDEQYF